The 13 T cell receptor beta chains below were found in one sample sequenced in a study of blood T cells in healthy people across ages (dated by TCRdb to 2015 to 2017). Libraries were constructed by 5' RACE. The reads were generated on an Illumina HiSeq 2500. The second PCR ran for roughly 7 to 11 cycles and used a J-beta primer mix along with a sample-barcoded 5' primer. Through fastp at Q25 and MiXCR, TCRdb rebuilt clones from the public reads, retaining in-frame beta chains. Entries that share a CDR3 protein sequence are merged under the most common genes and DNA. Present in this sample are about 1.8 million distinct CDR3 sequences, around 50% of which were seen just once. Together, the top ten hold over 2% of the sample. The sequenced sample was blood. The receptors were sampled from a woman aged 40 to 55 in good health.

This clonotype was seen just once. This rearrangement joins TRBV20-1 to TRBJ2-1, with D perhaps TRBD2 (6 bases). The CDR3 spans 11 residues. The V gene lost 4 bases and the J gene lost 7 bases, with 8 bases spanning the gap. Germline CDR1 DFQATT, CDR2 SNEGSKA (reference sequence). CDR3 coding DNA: TGCAGTGCTAAGGGACTGAATGAGCAGTTCTTC. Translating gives CSAKGLNEQFF.

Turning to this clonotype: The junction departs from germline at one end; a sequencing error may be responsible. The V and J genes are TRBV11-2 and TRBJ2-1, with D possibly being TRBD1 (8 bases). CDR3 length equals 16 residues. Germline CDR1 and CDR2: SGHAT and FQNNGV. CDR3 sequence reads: CASSSRAGQVYSEQFF. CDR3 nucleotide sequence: TGTGCCAGCAGCTCGCGAGCGGGACAGGTCTACAGTGAGCAGTTCTTC.

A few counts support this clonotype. This CDR3 reads CASSRGGVTEQYF. The CDR3 nucleotides read TGTGCCAGCAGCCGAGGGGGGGTTACCGAGCAGTACTTC. The chain carries TRBV25-1 and TRBJ2-7; D possibly corresponds to TRBD2 (7 bases). Germline V gene data show CDR1 as MGHDK and CDR2 as SYGVNS. This CDR3 has 13 residues. The ends were cut back, 6 bases at V and 6 bases at J, with 15 bases in the middle.

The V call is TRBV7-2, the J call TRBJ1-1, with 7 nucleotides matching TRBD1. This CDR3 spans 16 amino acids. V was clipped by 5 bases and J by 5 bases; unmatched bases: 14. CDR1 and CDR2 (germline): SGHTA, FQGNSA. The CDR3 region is CTSSGGQTSIFTEAFF. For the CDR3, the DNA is TGTACCAGCAGCGGGGGACAGACCAGTATTTTTACTGAAGCTTTCTTT. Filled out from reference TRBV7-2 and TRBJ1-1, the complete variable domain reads GAGVSQSPSNKVTEKGKDVELRCDPISGHTALYWYRQSLGQGLEFLIYFQGNSAPDKSGLPSDRFSAERTGGSVSTLTIQRTQQEDSAVYLCTSSGGQTSIFTEAFFGQGTRLTVV.

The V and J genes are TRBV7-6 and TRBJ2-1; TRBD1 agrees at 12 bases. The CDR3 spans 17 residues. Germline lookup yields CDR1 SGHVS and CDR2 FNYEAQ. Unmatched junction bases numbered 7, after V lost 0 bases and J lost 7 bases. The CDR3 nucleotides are TGTGCCAGCAGCTTAGCTATCGGGACAGGGGGCTGGAATGAGCAGTTCTTC. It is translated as CASSLAIGTGGWNEQFF. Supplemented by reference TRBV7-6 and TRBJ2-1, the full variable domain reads GAGVSQSPRYKVTKRGQDVALRCDPISGHVSLYWYRQALGQGPEFLTYFNYEAQQDKSGLPNDRFSAERPEGSISTLTIQRTEQRDSAMYRCASSLAIGTGGWNEQFFGPGTRLTVL.

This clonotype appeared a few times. CDR3 sequence reads: CASSSREEDTGLVGTQYF. The CDR3 region has the DNA TGTGCCAGCAGCTCAAGGGAAGAGGATACAGGTTTGGTTGGGACCCAGTACTTC. The V call is TRBV6-1, the J call TRBJ2-5, with D possibly matching TRBD1 (5 bases). This CDR3 is built from 18 residues. V was clipped by 6 bases and J by 7 bases, with 30 bases between them. From germline, CDR1 is MNHNS and CDR2 SASEGT.

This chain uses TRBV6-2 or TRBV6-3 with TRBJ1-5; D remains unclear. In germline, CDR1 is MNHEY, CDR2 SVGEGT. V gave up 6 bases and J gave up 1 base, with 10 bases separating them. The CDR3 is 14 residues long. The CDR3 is CASRMDGSNQPQHF. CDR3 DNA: TGTGCCAGCAGAATGGACGGCAGCAATCAGCCCCAGCATTTT.

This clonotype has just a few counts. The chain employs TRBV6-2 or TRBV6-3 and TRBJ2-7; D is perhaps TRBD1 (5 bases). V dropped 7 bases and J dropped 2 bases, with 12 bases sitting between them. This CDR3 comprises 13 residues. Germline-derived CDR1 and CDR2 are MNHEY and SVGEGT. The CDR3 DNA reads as TGTGCCAGCACTTTAGGGGCGACCTACGAGCAGTACTTC. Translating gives CASTLGATYEQYF.

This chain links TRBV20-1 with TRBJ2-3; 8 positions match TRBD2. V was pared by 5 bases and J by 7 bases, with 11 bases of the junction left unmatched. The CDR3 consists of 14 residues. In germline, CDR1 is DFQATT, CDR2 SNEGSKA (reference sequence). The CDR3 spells CSAQPGTSMYTQYF. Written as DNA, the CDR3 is TGCAGTGCTCAACCCGGGACTAGTATGTATACGCAGTATTTT.

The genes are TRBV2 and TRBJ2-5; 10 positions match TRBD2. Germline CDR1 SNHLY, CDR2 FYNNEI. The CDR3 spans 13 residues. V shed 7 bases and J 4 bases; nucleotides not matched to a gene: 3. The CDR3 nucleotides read TGTGCCAGCAAGCGGGGGGGATTAGAGACCCAGTACTTC. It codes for CASKRGGLETQYF.

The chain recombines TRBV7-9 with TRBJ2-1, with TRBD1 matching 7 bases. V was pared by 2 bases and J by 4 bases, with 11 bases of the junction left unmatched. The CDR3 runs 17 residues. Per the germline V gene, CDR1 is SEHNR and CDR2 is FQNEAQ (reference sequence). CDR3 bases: TGTGCCAGCAGCTTATTAGGTCGGGACAGTTCTTACAATGAGCAGTTCTTC. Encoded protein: CASSLLGRDSSYNEQFF. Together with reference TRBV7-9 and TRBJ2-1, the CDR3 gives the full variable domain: DTGVSQNPRHKITKRGQNVTFRCDPISEHNRLYWYRQTLGQGPEFLTYFQNEAQLEKSRLLSDRFSAERPKGSFSTLEIQRTEQGDSAMYLCASSLLGRDSSYNEQFFGPGTRLTVL.

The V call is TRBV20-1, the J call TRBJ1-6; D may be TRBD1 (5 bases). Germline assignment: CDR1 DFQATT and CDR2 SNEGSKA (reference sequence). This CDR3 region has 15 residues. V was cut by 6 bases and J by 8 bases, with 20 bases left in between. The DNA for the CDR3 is TGCAGTGCCACGACAGCCCTGGGGTTATATTCACCCCTCCACTTT. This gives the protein CSATTALGLYSPLHF.

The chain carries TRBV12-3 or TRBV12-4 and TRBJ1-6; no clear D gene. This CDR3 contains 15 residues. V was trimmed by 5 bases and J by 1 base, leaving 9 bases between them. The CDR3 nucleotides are TGTGCCAGCAGTCCGTGGACGTCCTATAATTCACCCCTCCACTTT. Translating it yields CASSPWTSYNSPLHF.